This T cell receptor beta chain originates from a study of persistence of HIV-infected CD4 T cells. Lysates of CMV-infected fibroblasts at 10 ug/mL stimulated these cells. CD40L/CD69 double-negative CD45RO-high memory CD4+ T cells were collected. The libraries were made with immunoSEQ version 4 in survey mode. Sequenced by immunoSEQ multiplex PCR; TCRdb stores in-frame clones only, minus some. The data hold roughly 32,000 clones, with roughly 80% observed a single time. Germline CDR1 and CDR2: LNHNV and YYDKDF (reference sequence). The V segment lost 4 bases and the J segment 3 bases; nucleotides outside the gene matches: 12. This CDR3 region has 17 residues. Concerning this clone itself: Its specificity is not known.

Study conclusions and caveats: CMV- and Gag-responding cells had lower TCRbeta richness than CD3/CD28-responding cells.

The starting material was CD4+ T cells sorted from PBMCs after roughly 18-hour stimulation, obtained from a patient who received antiretroviral therapy. The V call is TRBV15, the J call TRBJ2-7, with TRBD2 matching over 10 bases. This receptor was obtained from an adult man with HIV who was CMV-seropositive. The CDR3, as DNA: TGTGCCACCAGCAATCTAGCGGGGGCCTCTAAGGGCTACGAGCAGTACTTC. It encodes CATSNLAGASKGYEQYF.